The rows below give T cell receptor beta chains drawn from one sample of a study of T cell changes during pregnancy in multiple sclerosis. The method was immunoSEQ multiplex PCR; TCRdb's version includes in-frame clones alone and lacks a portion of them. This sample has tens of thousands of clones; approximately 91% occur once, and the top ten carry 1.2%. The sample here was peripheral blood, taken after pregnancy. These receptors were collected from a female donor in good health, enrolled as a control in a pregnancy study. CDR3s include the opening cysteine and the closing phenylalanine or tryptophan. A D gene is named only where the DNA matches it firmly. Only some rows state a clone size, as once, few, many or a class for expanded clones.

CDR3nt: TGTGCCAGCAGTTTGAGCAGGGGCCCCCTTCCGCATTTT; CDR3aa: CASSLSRGPLPHF; v_gene: TRBV28; abundance: .; j_gene: TRBJ1-5; d_gene: .
CDR3nt: TGTGCCAGCAGCTTGTCCGGGGACACCGGGGAGCTGTTTTTT; CDR3aa: CASSLSGDTGELFF; v_gene: TRBV5-4; abundance: .; j_gene: TRBJ2-2; d_gene: .
CDR3nt: TGTGCCAGCAGCTTGCAGGCGATCACTAGCTATGGCTACACCTTC; CDR3aa: CASSLQAITSYGYTF; v_gene: TRBV7-8; abundance: .; j_gene: TRBJ1-2; d_gene: .
CDR3nt: TGCGCCAGCAGCCCCCGTCCTAGCGGGGGGACCGGGGAGCTGTTTTTT; CDR3aa: CASSPRPSGGTGELFF; v_gene: TRBV5-1; abundance: .; j_gene: TRBJ2-2; d_gene: TRBD2
CDR3nt: TGTGCCATCAGTGTATGGGGGGAGGGCGGCTACACCTTC; CDR3aa: CAISVWGEGGYTF; v_gene: TRBV10-3; abundance: once; j_gene: TRBJ1-2; d_gene: .
CDR3nt: TGTGCCAGCAGTTCCGGGGCTAGCGACTCCTACGAGCAGTACTTC; CDR3aa: CASSSGASDSYEQYF; v_gene: TRBV28; abundance: .; j_gene: TRBJ2-7; d_gene: .
CDR3nt: TGTGCCAGCAGTGCCCGCTATCGGGGGGGAGCTTTCTTT; CDR3aa: CASSARYRGGAFF; v_gene: TRBV28; abundance: once; j_gene: TRBJ1-1; d_gene: .
CDR3nt: TGTGCCAGGCGGGCCCGGGACAGGAAAAACATTCAGTACTTC; CDR3aa: CARRARDRKNIQYF; v_gene: TRBV5-8; abundance: .; j_gene: TRBJ2-4; d_gene: TRBD1
CDR3nt: TGTGCCAGCAGTCCCCGAGAGGCCGGGGAGCTGTTTTTT; CDR3aa: CASSPREAGELFF; v_gene: TRBV6-1; abundance: once; j_gene: TRBJ2-2; d_gene: .
CDR3nt: TGTGCCAGCAGCTTGATAGCGGGTGGGGAGACCCAGTACTTC; CDR3aa: CASSLIAGGETQYF; v_gene: TRBV7-9; abundance: once; j_gene: TRBJ2-5; d_gene: TRBD2
CDR3nt: TGTGCCAGCTCACCCCCGGACAGGGCGACTGGAAACACCATATATTTT; CDR3aa: CASSPPDRATGNTIYF; v_gene: TRBV18; abundance: .; j_gene: TRBJ1-3; d_gene: TRBD1
CDR3nt: TGTGCCAGCAGCCTTCCGGATCAGGGGGGCCCTGGTACCTACGAGCAGTACTTC; CDR3aa: CASSLPDQGGPGTYEQYF; v_gene: TRBV7-9; abundance: .; j_gene: TRBJ2-7; d_gene: .
CDR3nt: TGTGCCAGCACTGGACCAGGGGCCAACTATGGCTACACCTTC; CDR3aa: CASTGPGANYGYTF; v_gene: TRBV25-1; abundance: .; j_gene: TRBJ1-2; d_gene: .
CDR3nt: TGTGCCTGGAGCAGATACAATGAGCAGTTCTTC; CDR3aa: CAWSRYNEQFF; v_gene: TRBV30; abundance: .; j_gene: TRBJ2-1; d_gene: .
CDR3nt: TGTGCCAGCTCCCCGGGGGGGCAGACCCAGTACTTC; CDR3aa: CASSPGGQTQYF; v_gene: TRBV7-9; abundance: .; j_gene: TRBJ2-5; d_gene: TRBD2
CDR3nt: TGCGCCAGCAGCTTAGTCGGCAGGGGATTTGGAAACACCATATATTTT; CDR3aa: CASSLVGRGFGNTIYF; v_gene: TRBV5-1; abundance: .; j_gene: TRBJ1-3; d_gene: .
CDR3nt: TGTGCCAGCAGTTGGGACAGGGTGACCAGAAACACTGAAGCTTTCTTT; CDR3aa: CASSWDRVTRNTEAFF; v_gene: TRBV5-4; abundance: .; j_gene: TRBJ1-1; d_gene: TRBD1
CDR3nt: TGTGCCAGCATCCTCACAGGGGGGGCATATGGCTACACCTTC; CDR3aa: CASILTGGAYGYTF; v_gene: TRBV6-6; abundance: .; j_gene: TRBJ1-2; d_gene: TRBD1
CDR3nt: TGCGCCAGCAGCTTGTCCGTGAACACTGAAGCTTTCTTT; CDR3aa: CASSLSVNTEAFF; v_gene: TRBV5-1; abundance: .; j_gene: TRBJ1-1; d_gene: .
CDR3nt: TGTGCCAGCAGCTTGGGTATGGGCTCCTATAGCAATCAGCCCCAGCATTTT; CDR3aa: CASSLGMGSYSNQPQHF; v_gene: TRBV5-6; abundance: .; j_gene: TRBJ1-5; d_gene: .
CDR3nt: TGTGCCAGCAGCTTAGTGTCGAGCGGGAGCCGCAATGAGCAGTTCTTC; CDR3aa: CASSLVSSGSRNEQFF; v_gene: TRBV7-2; abundance: .; j_gene: TRBJ2-1; d_gene: TRBD2
CDR3nt: TGTGCCAGCGGGAGAGACGGGGAGGAGACCCAGTACTTC; CDR3aa: CASGRDGEETQYF; v_gene: TRBV2; abundance: .; j_gene: TRBJ2-5; d_gene: .
CDR3nt: TGTGCCAGCAGCCTACAGGGAAACACTGAAGCTTTCTTT; CDR3aa: CASSLQGNTEAFF; v_gene: TRBV11-2; abundance: .; j_gene: TRBJ1-1; d_gene: .
CDR3nt: TGTGCCAGCAGTTACGCAGGGCGAGACGACTATGGCTACACCTTC; CDR3aa: CASSYAGRDDYGYTF; v_gene: TRBV6-5; abundance: .; j_gene: TRBJ1-2; d_gene: .
CDR3nt: TGTGCCAGCAGCCCCGGACAGCCTGGGGGTCGGGAGCTGTTTTTT; CDR3aa: CASSPGQPGGRELFF; v_gene: TRBV6-5; abundance: .; j_gene: TRBJ2-2; d_gene: .
CDR3nt: TGTGCCAGCCCTGGGGACAGGGGGACTGGAAACACCATATATTTT; CDR3aa: CASPGDRGTGNTIYF; v_gene: TRBV27; abundance: .; j_gene: TRBJ1-3; d_gene: TRBD1
CDR3nt: TGTGCCAGCAGCTTGAGTAGCAATCAGCCCCAGCATTTT; CDR3aa: CASSLSSNQPQHF; v_gene: TRBV11-1; abundance: .; j_gene: TRBJ1-5; d_gene: .